A single sample gave rise to the 12 T cell receptor beta chains below, sequenced in a study of blood T cell repertoires in COVID-19. Libraries were prepared by immunoSEQ multiplex PCR; TCRdb keeps only in-frame clonotypes and omits some of them. In the table there are tens of thousands of clones, roughly 87% of which are singletons. Material: peripheral blood. The receptor source for this set is a man in his thirties or forties with acute or convalescent COVID-19.

The chain employs TRBV5-5 and TRBJ1-1, with unresolved D. Trimming shortened V by 4 bases and J by 1 base, and 8 bases separated the two germline ends. Germline loops: CDR1 SGHKS, CDR2 YYEKEE (reference sequence). The CDR3 is made up of 13 amino acids. The CDR3 region has the DNA TGTGCCAGCAGCGGCACAAGGAACACTGAAGCTTTCTTT. Translated: CASSGTRNTEAFF. Looking up the rest from reference TRBV5-5 and TRBJ1-1 gives the full variable domain: DAGVTQSPTHLIKTRGQQVTLRCSPISGHKSVSWYQQVLGQGPQFIFQYYEKEERGRGNFPDRFSARQFPNYSSELNVNALLLGDSALYLCASSGTRNTEAFFGQGTRLTVV.

Of note for this clone: The junction differs from germline at one of its ends, possibly a read error. The chain has TRBV2 and TRBJ2-7; D not resolved. Germline V lookup: CDR1 SNHLY, CDR2 FYNNEI. The length of the CDR3 is 11 residues. CDR3 sequence (DNA): TGTGCCAGCGGTGACCTCTACGAGCAGTACTTC. It codes for CASGDLYEQYF.

The CDR3 region is CASSLGQGGRGTEAFF. CDR3 in DNA: TGTGCCAGCAGTCTAGGACAGGGGGGGAGAGGCACTGAAGCTTTCTTT. V and J are TRBV27 and TRBJ1-1; TRBD1 matches at 10 bases. Germline values: CDR1 MNHEY, CDR2 SMNVEV (reference sequence). The CDR3 sequence is 16 residues long. With 5 bases clipped from V and 4 bases from J, the junction kept 10 bases outside the gene matches.

This chain joins TRBV6-1 and TRBJ1-5; TRBD1 matches at 8 bases. Germline CDR1 is MNHNS and CDR2 is SASEGT. Trimming cost V 6 bases and J 3 bases; bases outside gene matches: 1. The CDR3 spans 13 residues. CDR3 in DNA: TGTGCCAGCAGGGGACAGGCCAATCAGCCCCAGCATTTT. This translates into CASRGQANQPQHF.

The chain carries TRBV24-1 and TRBJ2-3, with a weak D call TRBD1 (6 bases). CDR1 is KGHDR and CDR2 is SFDVKD in the germline V gene. Trimming left V 10 bases short and J 0 bases short, with 10 bases between. CDR3 length: 13 amino acids. The chain's CDR3 is CATAQGSTDTQYF. CDR3 nucleotide sequence: TGTGCCACGGCCCAGGGGAGCACAGATACGCAGTATTTT.

This clone showed up just a few times. The rearrangement uses TRBV10-3 and TRBJ2-1; 8 nucleotides line up with TRBD1. The ends lost 10 bases at V and 8 bases at J; junction bases unmatched: 16. Per the germline V gene, CDR1 is ENHRY and CDR2 is SYGVKD. CDR3 length equals 15 residues. The CDR3 spells CATRYRMDRADEQFF. The CDR3 DNA follows: TGTGCCACCCGTTATAGAATGGACAGGGCAGATGAGCAGTTCTTC.

In its sample, this clone was seen a few times. The chain couples TRBV7-8 to TRBJ2-7, with 8 bases that match TRBD2. The CDR3 has 16 amino acids. Germline V lookup: CDR1 SGHVS, CDR2 FQNEAQ. With V trimmed by 3 bases and J by 2 bases, 9 bases remained unmatched. The CDR3 loop reads CASSFPPGGIAYEQYF. The CDR3 coding sequence is TGTGCCAGCAGCTTCCCCCCGGGAGGGATAGCCTACGAGCAGTACTTC.

The rearrangement uses TRBV30 and TRBJ2-2, with a tentative D call TRBD2 (6 bases). Germline-derived CDR1 and CDR2 are GTSNPN and SVGIG (reference sequence). The CDR3 contains 13 residues. The CDR3 region is CAGGGTNTGELFF. The CDR3 region has the DNA TGTGCTGGAGGAGGGACGAACACCGGGGAGCTGTTTTTT.

The V call is TRBV13, the J call TRBJ1-3, with 9 bases lining up with TRBD1. Trimming took 5 bases from V and 4 from J; bases not matched to a gene: 6. CDR1 is PRHDT, CDR2 FYEKMQ, per germline (reference sequence). The CDR3 runs 15 residues. The CDR3 nucleotides are TGTGCCAGCAGCCAGGACAGGGGAAAAGGAAACACCATATATTTT. Amino acids: CASSQDRGKGNTIYF. Combining the CDR3 with reference TRBV13 and TRBJ1-3 gives the whole variable domain AAGVIQSPRHLIKEKRETATLKCYPIPRHDTVYWYQQGPGQDPQFLISFYEKMQSDKGSIPDRFSAQQFSDYHSELNMSSLELGDSALYFCASSQDRGKGNTIYFGEGSWLTVV.

This sequence joins TRBV20-1 and TRBJ2-7; D is unresolved. V lost 6 bases and J 5 bases, leaving 11 bases between the germline ends. The CDR3 runs to 11 residues. Germline CDR1 and CDR2: DFQATT and SNEGSKA (reference sequence). The CDR3 spells CSAPRWDEQYF. The CDR3 coding sequence is TGCAGTGCGCCGAGGTGGGACGAGCAGTACTTC.

The V gene is TRBV28, the J gene TRBJ2-3; weak D call: TRBD2 (5 bases). V gave up 6 bases and J gave up 2 bases, with 15 bases separating them. CDR3 length: 15 residues. Germline loops: CDR1 MDHEN, CDR2 SYDVKM. In DNA, the CDR3 is TGTGCCAGCAGACCTAGCAAGTGGTACACAGATACGCAGTATTTT. Residues: CASRPSKWYTDTQYF.

V and J are TRBV30 and TRBJ1-1; D gene uncertain. V was trimmed by 0 bases and J by 1 base, leaving 6 bases between them. The germline CDR1 and CDR2 sequences are GTSNPN and SVGIG (reference sequence). CDR3 size: 13 residues. CDR3: CAWSVLENTEAFF. The CDR3 nucleotides read TGTGCCTGGAGTGTACTAGAGAACACTGAAGCTTTCTTT.